This passage covers 19 T cell receptor beta chains from one sample sequenced in a study of graft-versus-host responses after intestinal transplantation. Generated by immunoSEQ multiplex PCR, the TCRdb table keeps only in-frame clones and is missing some. The sample lists about 10,000 clones, almost 95% occurring once. The source material was PBMCs, sampled almost 70 days after transplant. Receptors originate from a human patient who received an intestinal transplant, so some T cells may come from the graft donor.

This clone has just a few counts. The gene calls are TRBV6-5 and TRBJ2-1; D possibly corresponds to TRBD2 (7 bases). The CDR3 contains 14 residues. V lost 6 bases and J lost 10, with 19 bases in between. CDR1 MNHEY and CDR2 SVGAGI come from the germline V gene. CDR3 nucleotides: TGTGCCAGCAGCCAAACAATGGGGGGGGCGGAGCAGTTCTTC. This codes for CASSQTMGGAEQFF.

The chain joins TRBV7-9 to TRBJ2-7; D is ambiguous. CDR1 is SEHNR, CDR2 FQNEAQ, per germline (reference sequence). This CDR3 spans 16 amino acids. V lost 6 bases, J lost 2 bases, and 20 bases lay in between. CDR3 in DNA: TGTGCCAGCAGTTTTCTAGACGAAGGTTGGGCCTACGAGCAGTACTTC. Its translation is CASSFLDEGWAYEQYF.

This chain's CDR3 is CSAEADYSYNEQFF. In DNA form, the CDR3 reads TGCAGCGCAGAAGCGGACTATTCCTACAATGAGCAGTTCTTC. The chain combines TRBV29-1 with TRBJ2-1, with D tentatively TRBD2 (6 bases). This CDR3 has 14 residues. CDR1 is SQVTM, CDR2 ANQGSEA, per germline. The V gene lost 7 bases and the J gene lost 1 base, with 14 bases spanning the gap.

This chain uses TRBV28 with TRBJ1-2; D unresolved. CDR3 length: 18 residues. CDR1 is MDHEN, CDR2 SYDVKM, per germline. V dropped 1 base and J dropped 2 bases, with 20 bases sitting between them. The CDR3 nucleotides are TGTGCCAGCAGTTTATATATCCGGGAGGGCTATCTGAACTATGGCTACACCTTC. It translates to CASSLYIREGYLNYGYTF.

The chain links TRBV19 to TRBJ2-7; 9 nucleotides line up with TRBD2. There are 14 residues in the CDR3. V dropped 0 bases and J dropped 6; count of bases not matched to a gene: 3. Germline V gene sequence: CDR1 LNHDA, CDR2 SQIVND (reference sequence). CDR3 in DNA: TGTGCCAGTAGTATAGATTTGACTAGCGGCGAGCAGTACTTC. This gives the protein CASSIDLTSGEQYF.

The gene calls are TRBV28 and TRBJ2-7; D uncertain. Germline assignment: CDR1 MDHEN and CDR2 SYDVKM. Trimming took 5 bases from V and 2 from J, leaving 13 bases between them. The CDR3 totals 14 residues. CDR3 DNA: TGTGCCAGCAGTCGACGGAGTCGAACCTACGAGCAGTACTTC. This codes for CASSRRSRTYEQYF.

The J gene is TRBJ1-2, the V gene TRBV15; 7 bases fit TRBD1. Germline CDR1 reads LNHNV; CDR2 reads YYDKDF (reference sequence). There are 15 residues in the CDR3. Trimming removed 1 base from V and 3 bases from J; junction bases left unmatched: 5. The CDR3 sequence: CATSRGTGPHYGYTF. Written as DNA, the CDR3 is TGTGCCACCAGCAGAGGGACAGGCCCTCACTATGGCTACACCTTC.

V and J are TRBV30 and TRBJ2-1, with D perhaps TRBD1 or TRBD2 (6 bases each). Per the germline V gene, CDR1 is GTSNPN and CDR2 is SVGIG (reference sequence). Trimming took off 1 base at V and 8 bases at J, with 15 bases between the two ends. This CDR3 has 14 residues. CDR3 loop: CAWSAGAGGDEQFF. The CDR3 region has the DNA TGTGCCTGGAGTGCAGGGGCCGGGGGAGATGAGCAGTTCTTC.

V usage is TRBV28 and J usage is TRBJ2-5; TRBD2 matches at 11 bases. With 6 bases clipped from V and 1 base from J, the junction kept 1 base outside the gene matches. The germline V gene encodes CDR1 MDHEN and CDR2 SYDVKM. CDR3 length equals 14 residues. The CDR3, as DNA: TGTGCCAGCAGCCTAGCGGGAGGCCAAGAGACCCAGTACTTC. Encoded protein: CASSLAGGQETQYF.

The chain links TRBV9 to TRBJ2-3; D unclear. This CDR3 is 13 amino acids long. Germline loops: CDR1 SGDLS, CDR2 YYNGEE. Trimming shortened V by 1 base and J by 6 bases, and 9 bases separated the two germline ends. CDR3 nucleotide sequence: TGTGCCAGCAGCGTACTCGAATGGGATACGCAGTATTTT. It is translated as CASSVLEWDTQYF.

The J gene is TRBJ1-2, the V gene TRBV30; 8 bases align to TRBD1. J lost 0 bases, V lost 6 bases, and 6 bases had no gene match. This CDR3 region has 14 residues. Germline loops: CDR1 GTSNPN, CDR2 SVGIG (reference sequence). The CDR3 DNA sequence: TGTGCCTGCGACAGGGGACGGACTAACTATGGCTACACCTTC. This translates into CACDRGRTNYGYTF.

This chain links TRBV5-4 with TRBJ1-2; D is unresolved. From germline, CDR1 is SGHNT and CDR2 YYREEE (reference sequence). CDR3 length equals 13 residues. The germline V and J ends were trimmed by 0 bases and 8 bases, with 11 bases remaining between them. The CDR3 loop reads CASSLVGREGYTF. In DNA form, the CDR3 reads TGTGCCAGCAGCTTGGTGGGAAGAGAAGGCTACACCTTC.

The CDR3 reads CASSPALYTGELFF. The CDR3 region has the DNA TGCGCCAGCAGTCCAGCTCTTTACACCGGGGAGCTGTTTTTT. V and J are TRBV10-1 and TRBJ2-2; D remains ambiguous. Germline assignment: CDR1 WNHNN and CDR2 SYGVQD (reference sequence). Between the trimmed V and J ends, which lost 5 bases and 3 bases, there was a span of 10 bases. This CDR3 has 14 amino acids.

The chain links TRBV7-8 to TRBJ2-5; 10 nucleotides line up with TRBD2. The DNA end favors TRBJ2-7, so the J call may be wrong. The germline CDR1 and CDR2 sequences are SGHVS and FQNEAQ. The CDR3 spans 16 residues. CDR3 in DNA: TGTGCCAGCAGCTTTATTTTCGGGACTAGCGACTACGAGCAGTACTTC. Translated: CASSFIFGTSDYEQYF.

This clone was detected only once. This chain links TRBV19 with TRBJ1-2, with 10 bases identical to TRBD1. The CDR3 loop spans 17 amino acids. Germline assignment: CDR1 LNHDA and CDR2 SQIVND (reference sequence). The junction had 16 bases not matched to a gene; V was cut back by 4 bases and J by 8 bases. The CDR3 DNA follows: TGTGCCAGTAGTACCGAAACCGGGACAGGGGACGATGGCGGCTACACCTTC. Encoded protein: CASSTETGTGDDGGYTF. Complete variable domain (other parts from reference TRBV19 and TRBJ1-2): DGGITQSPKYLFRKEGQNVTLSCEQNLNHDAMYWYRQDPGQGLRLIYYSQIVNDFQKGDIAEGYSVSREKKESFPLTVTSAQKNPTAFYLCASSTETGTGDDGGYTFGSGTRLTVV.

The count of this clone is one. V gene TRBV29-1 combines with J gene TRBJ2-5, with D perhaps matching TRBD1 (5 bases). V shed 7 bases and J shed 1 base, with 16 bases lying between them. The CDR3 has 14 residues. Germline CDR1 is SQVTM and CDR2 is ANQGSEA. The CDR3 DNA sequence: TGCAGCGCTCAACGGGCAGGGCCCCAAGAGACCCAGTACTTC. It yields the protein CSAQRAGPQETQYF.

This clone appeared once. The chain employs TRBV29-1 and TRBJ2-7, with a possible D match to TRBD1 (6 bases). The CDR3 is 13 residues long. The germline V gene has CDR1 SQVTM and CDR2 ANQGSEA. V lost 4 bases and J lost 1, with 11 bases in between. CDR3: CSVGQGSSYEQYF. The CDR3 DNA reads TGCAGCGTTGGGCAGGGGTCTTCCTACGAGCAGTACTTC.

The chain links TRBV5-8 to TRBJ2-7; 7 bases align to TRBD2. The trim removed 0 bases at V and 1 base at J, leaving 1 base unmatched. The CDR3 has 14 residues. Germline V gives CDR1 SGHTS, CDR2 YDEGEE. CDR3 DNA: TGTGCCAGCAGCTTGGCTAGCGGATCCTACGAGCAGTACTTC. Translation: CASSLASGSYEQYF.

This rearrangement joins TRBV27 to TRBJ1-2; D might be TRBD1 (6 bases). V was cut by 10 bases and J by 8 bases, with 32 bases left in between. The germline CDR1 and CDR2 sequences are MNHEY and SMNVEV (reference sequence). The CDR3 is 17 residues long. This CDR3 is CATRPGAGATLLYGYTF. The CDR3 DNA follows: TGTGCCACTAGGCCAGGGGCAGGGGCAACGTTGTTGTACGGCTACACCTTC.